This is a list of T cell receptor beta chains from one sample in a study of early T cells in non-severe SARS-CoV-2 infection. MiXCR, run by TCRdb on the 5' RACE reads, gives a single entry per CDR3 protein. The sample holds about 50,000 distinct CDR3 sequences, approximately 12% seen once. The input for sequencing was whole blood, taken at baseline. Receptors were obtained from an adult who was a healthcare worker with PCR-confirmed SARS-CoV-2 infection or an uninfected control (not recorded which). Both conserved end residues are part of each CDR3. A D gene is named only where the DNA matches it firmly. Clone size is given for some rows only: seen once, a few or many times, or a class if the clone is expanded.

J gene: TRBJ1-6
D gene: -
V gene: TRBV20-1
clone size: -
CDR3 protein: CSATRGFGSPLHF
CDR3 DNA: TGCAGTGCTACCAGGGGATTTGGTTCACCCCTCCACTTT

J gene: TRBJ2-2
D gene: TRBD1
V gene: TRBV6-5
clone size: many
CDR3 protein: CASSTGQGVVVELFF
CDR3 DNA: TGTGCCAGCAGTACCGGACAGGGCGTGGTAGTGGAGCTGTTTTTT

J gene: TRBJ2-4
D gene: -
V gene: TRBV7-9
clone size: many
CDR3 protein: CASSPQPNIQYF
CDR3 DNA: TGTGCCAGCAGCCCTCAACCCAACATTCAGTACTTC

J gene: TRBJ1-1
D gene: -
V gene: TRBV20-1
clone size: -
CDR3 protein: CSARNGGEPEAFF
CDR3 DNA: TGCAGTGCTAGGAACGGTGGAGAACCTGAAGCTTTCTTT

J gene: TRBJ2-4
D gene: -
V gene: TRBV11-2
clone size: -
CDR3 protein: CASSSDIYIQYF
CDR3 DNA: TGTGCCAGCAGCTCAGATATATACATTCAGTACTTC

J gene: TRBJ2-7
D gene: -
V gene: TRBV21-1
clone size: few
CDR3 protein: CASSAAGTSGGAYEQYF
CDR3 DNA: TGTGCCAGCAGCGCAGCCGGGACTAGCGGAGGGGCCTACGAGCAGTACTTC

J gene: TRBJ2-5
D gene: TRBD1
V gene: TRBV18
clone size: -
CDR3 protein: CASSPRSGGLETQYF
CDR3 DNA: TGTGCCAGCTCACCACGTTCAGGGGGCTTGGAGACCCAGTACTTC

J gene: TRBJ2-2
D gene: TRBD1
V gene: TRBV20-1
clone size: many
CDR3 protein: CSARDRQGWWNTGELFF
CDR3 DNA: TGCAGTGCTAGAGACCGACAGGGTTGGTGGAACACCGGGGAGCTGTTTTTT

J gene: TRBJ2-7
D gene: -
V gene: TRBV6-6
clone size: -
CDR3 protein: CASSTTRGTYEQYF
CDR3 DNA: TGTGCCAGCAGTACGACTAGGGGGACATACGAGCAGTACTTC

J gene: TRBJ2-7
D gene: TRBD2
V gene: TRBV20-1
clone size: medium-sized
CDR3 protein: CSASSARLAGEGEQYF
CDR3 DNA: TGCAGTGCTAGTAGCGCTAGACTAGCGGGAGAAGGCGAGCAGTACTTC

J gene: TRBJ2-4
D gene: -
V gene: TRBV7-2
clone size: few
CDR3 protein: CASSLAAAPENIQYF
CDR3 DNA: TGTGCCAGCAGCTTAGCGGCCGCGCCGGAGAACATTCAGTACTTC

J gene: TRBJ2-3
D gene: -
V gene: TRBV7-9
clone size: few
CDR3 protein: CASSAGTDTQYF
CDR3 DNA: TGTGCCAGCAGCGCCGGTACAGATACGCAGTATTTT

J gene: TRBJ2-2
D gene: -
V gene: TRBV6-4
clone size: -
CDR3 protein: CASSEGLDTGELFF
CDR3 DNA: TGTGCCAGCAGTGAAGGTCTAGACACCGGGGAGCTGTTTTTT

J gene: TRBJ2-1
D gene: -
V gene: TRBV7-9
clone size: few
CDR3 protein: CASSPTSNEQFF
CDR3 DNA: TGTGCCAGCAGCCCAACTAGTAATGAGCAGTTCTTC

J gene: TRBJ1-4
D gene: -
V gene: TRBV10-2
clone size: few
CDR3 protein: CASRGSRGMTTNEKLFF
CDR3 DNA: TGCGCCAGCAGAGGAAGCAGGGGCATGACAACTAATGAAAAACTGTTTTTT

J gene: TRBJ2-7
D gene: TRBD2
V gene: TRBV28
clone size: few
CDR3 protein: CASSFSRLAGSEQYF
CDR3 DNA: TGTGCCAGCAGTTTCTCCAGACTAGCGGGAAGCGAGCAGTACTTC

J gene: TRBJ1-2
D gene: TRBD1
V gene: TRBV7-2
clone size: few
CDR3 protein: CASSLALGQVIGGYTF
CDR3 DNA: TGTGCCAGCAGCTTAGCGCTGGGACAGGTCATAGGCGGCTACACCTTC

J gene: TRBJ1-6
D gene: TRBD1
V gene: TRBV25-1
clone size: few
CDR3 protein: CATQPGQGNNSPLHF
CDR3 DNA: TGTGCCACCCAACCGGGACAGGGGAATAATTCACCCCTCCACTTT